What follows describes a single TCR beta chain. Its antigen remains unidentified. TCRdb re-called the 5' RACE reads with MiXCR, one entry per CDR3 protein. The sample consists of about 530,000 distinct CDR3 sequences, 20% to 25% of them appearing once. The source of the sample is a study of identical twins. Points from the study as a whole: Modelling approaches yielded underestimates of out-of-frame TCR alpha sharing between monozygotic twins.

Germline CDR1 and CDR2: MDHEN and SYDVKM. There are 16 residues in the CDR3. The V gene end was trimmed by 4 bases and the J gene end by 3 bases; junction bases not matched to a gene: 12. These data were also filed under a second study, of yellow fever vaccine responses in identical twins.

Material for sequencing was CD4+ T cells sorted from blood. This receptor was identified in a woman under 30 in good health. The chain couples TRBV28 to TRBJ2-7, with 7 bases lining up with TRBD1. CDR3 amino acids: CASSSTGQASHYEQYF. CDR3 bases: TGTGCCAGCAGTTCGACCGGACAGGCCTCACACTACGAGCAGTACTTC.